The rows below give T cell receptor beta chains drawn from one sample of a study of Graves' ophthalmopathy and Graves' hyperthyroidism. TCRdb passed the multiplex PCR reads through MiXCR, listing each CDR3 protein once. Seen here are 230,000 or so distinct CDR3 sequences, less than 55% observed once, and the top ten hold less than 50%. Sequencing was done on a sample of peripheral blood. The receptors derive from an adult man with Graves' ophthalmopathy. CDR3s include the opening cysteine and the closing phenylalanine or tryptophan. A D gene is named only where the DNA matches it firmly. For some rows the clone size is stated as once, few or many, or as a class when expanded; others skip it.

v_call: TRBV7-9; d_call: .; j_call: TRBJ1-2; clone_size: .; cdr3_nt: TGTGCCAGCAGCTCACAGGCCCCTTATGGCTACACCTTC; cdr3_aa: CASSSQAPYGYTF
v_call: TRBV7-8; d_call: .; j_call: TRBJ2-5; clone_size: .; cdr3_nt: TGTGCCAGCAGCCCAACTAGCTACGAGACCCAGTACTTC; cdr3_aa: CASSPTSYETQYF
v_call: TRBV12-3/TRBV12-4; d_call: .; j_call: TRBJ2-7; clone_size: .; cdr3_nt: TGTGCCAGCACCCTGGGGTCTCCAGACGAGCAGTACTTC; cdr3_aa: CASTLGSPDEQYF
v_call: TRBV12-3/TRBV12-4; d_call: TRBD2; j_call: TRBJ2-2; clone_size: .; cdr3_nt: TGTGCCAGCAGGGGGGGGAAGAACACCGGGGAGCTGTTTTTT; cdr3_aa: CASRGGKNTGELFF
v_call: TRBV24-1; d_call: .; j_call: TRBJ1-5; clone_size: .; cdr3_nt: TGTGCCACCAGTGATCTAAGGATTTACGAGCAGCCCCAGCATTTT; cdr3_aa: CATSDLRIYEQPQHF
v_call: TRBV7-9; d_call: TRBD1; j_call: TRBJ2-7; clone_size: .; cdr3_nt: TGTGCCAGCAGTTCGACAGGGGGCTACGAGCAGTACTTC; cdr3_aa: CASSSTGGYEQYF
v_call: TRBV12-3/TRBV12-4; d_call: TRBD1; j_call: TRBJ1-3; clone_size: .; cdr3_nt: TGTGCCAGCAGTCAGACAGGGGGCCACCTAAACACCATATATTTT; cdr3_aa: CASSQTGGHLNTIYF
v_call: TRBV2; d_call: .; j_call: TRBJ1-5; clone_size: .; cdr3_nt: TGTGCCAGCAGTGAAAGGCAGGACAATCAGCCCCAGCATTTT; cdr3_aa: CASSERQDNQPQHF
v_call: TRBV7-2; d_call: .; j_call: TRBJ2-7; clone_size: .; cdr3_nt: TGTGCCAGCAGTACGGACGGGGGAACCACCTACGAGCAGTACTTC; cdr3_aa: CASSTDGGTTYEQYF
v_call: TRBV24-1; d_call: .; j_call: TRBJ2-5; clone_size: .; cdr3_nt: TGTGCCACCAGTCTGAAAAGGGGGGCGAAGACCCAGTACTTC; cdr3_aa: CATSLKRGAKTQYF
v_call: TRBV9; d_call: .; j_call: TRBJ1-6; clone_size: few; cdr3_nt: TGTGCCAGCAGTTACGAGGGGACCTATAATTCACCCCTCCACTTT; cdr3_aa: CASSYEGTYNSPLHF
v_call: TRBV20-1; d_call: .; j_call: TRBJ1-1; clone_size: many; cdr3_nt: TGCAGTGCTAGAGATGTGGGTAGCCTGAACACTGAAGCTTTCTTT; cdr3_aa: CSARDVGSLNTEAFF
v_call: TRBV20-1; d_call: TRBD1; j_call: TRBJ1-2; clone_size: .; cdr3_nt: TGCAGCTTAAGGGGACAGGGAGATGGCTACACCTTC; cdr3_aa: CSLRGQGDGYTF
v_call: TRBV4-1; d_call: .; j_call: TRBJ2-5; clone_size: few; cdr3_nt: TGCGCCAGCAGCCAAGGCGGGACTGGCCCTTATCAAGAGACCCAGTACTTC; cdr3_aa: CASSQGGTGPYQETQYF
v_call: TRBV20-1; d_call: .; j_call: TRBJ1-2; clone_size: .; cdr3_nt: TGCAGTGCCACGGACAGCGACTTCTATGGCTACACCTTC; cdr3_aa: CSATDSDFYGYTF
v_call: TRBV3-1; d_call: .; j_call: TRBJ2-5; clone_size: .; cdr3_nt: TGTGCCAGCAGCAAAGATACGGGCACCTACCAAGAGACCCAGTACTTC; cdr3_aa: CASSKDTGTYQETQYF
v_call: TRBV4-2; d_call: TRBD2; j_call: TRBJ2-7; clone_size: .; cdr3_nt: TGTGCCAGCAGCTTAGGGGGACTAGCCAACTCGGGGGAGCAGTACTTC; cdr3_aa: CASSLGGLANSGEQYF
v_call: TRBV12-3/TRBV12-4; d_call: .; j_call: TRBJ2-5; clone_size: .; cdr3_nt: TGTGCCAGCAGTCCCCAGAGCCACCAAGAGACCCAGTACTTC; cdr3_aa: CASSPQSHQETQYF
v_call: TRBV2; d_call: .; j_call: TRBJ2-7; clone_size: .; cdr3_nt: TGTGCCAGCAGCCAATATCCCGAGCAGTACTTC; cdr3_aa: CASSQYPEQYF
v_call: TRBV11-2; d_call: .; j_call: TRBJ2-7; clone_size: .; cdr3_nt: TGTGCCAGCAGCCCGATTAACCGTCCTTCAGTAGGACGAGGCTACGAGCAGTACTTC; cdr3_aa: CASSPINRPSVGRGYEQYF
v_call: TRBV2; d_call: TRBD2; j_call: TRBJ2-7; clone_size: .; cdr3_nt: TGTGCCAGCAGTTTGGGACTAGCGGGAGCCGAGCAGTACTTC; cdr3_aa: CASSLGLAGAEQYF
v_call: TRBV2; d_call: .; j_call: TRBJ1-1; clone_size: few; cdr3_nt: TGTGCCAGCCTCCTGAGTTCCCGTATGAACACTGAAGCTTTCTTT; cdr3_aa: CASLLSSRMNTEAFF
v_call: TRBV7-9; d_call: .; j_call: TRBJ1-4; clone_size: .; cdr3_nt: TGTGCCAGCAGCTTAGCGTGGGGGTCGAATGAAAAACTGTTTTTT; cdr3_aa: CASSLAWGSNEKLFF
v_call: TRBV11-2; d_call: .; j_call: TRBJ1-6; clone_size: few; cdr3_nt: TGTGCCAGCAGCTTAGATGAGGGGGGCGGATTTCCAGCGTCACCCCTCCACTTT; cdr3_aa: CASSLDEGGGFPASPLHF
v_call: TRBV4-2; d_call: TRBD2; j_call: TRBJ2-5; clone_size: .; cdr3_nt: TGTGCCAGCAGCCCCGGGACTAGCGGGGGTCAAGAGACCCAGTACTTC; cdr3_aa: CASSPGTSGGQETQYF